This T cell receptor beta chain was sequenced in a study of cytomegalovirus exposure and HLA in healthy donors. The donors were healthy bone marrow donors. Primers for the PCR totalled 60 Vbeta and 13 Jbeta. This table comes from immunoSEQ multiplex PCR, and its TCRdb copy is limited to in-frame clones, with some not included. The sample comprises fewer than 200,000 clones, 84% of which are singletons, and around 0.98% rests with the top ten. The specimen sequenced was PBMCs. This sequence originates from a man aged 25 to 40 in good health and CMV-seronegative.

The CDR3, as DNA: TGTGCCAGCAGGCAGATTGACAGGGGTAGTGAGCAGTTCTTC. It specifies CASRQIDRGSEQFF. J is TRBJ2-1 and V is TRBV7-9; 8 nucleotides agree with TRBD1. V lost 6 bases, J lost 9 bases, and 10 bases stayed unmatched. This CDR3 has 14 amino acids. CDR1 is SEHNR and CDR2 is FQNEAQ in the germline V gene (reference sequence).